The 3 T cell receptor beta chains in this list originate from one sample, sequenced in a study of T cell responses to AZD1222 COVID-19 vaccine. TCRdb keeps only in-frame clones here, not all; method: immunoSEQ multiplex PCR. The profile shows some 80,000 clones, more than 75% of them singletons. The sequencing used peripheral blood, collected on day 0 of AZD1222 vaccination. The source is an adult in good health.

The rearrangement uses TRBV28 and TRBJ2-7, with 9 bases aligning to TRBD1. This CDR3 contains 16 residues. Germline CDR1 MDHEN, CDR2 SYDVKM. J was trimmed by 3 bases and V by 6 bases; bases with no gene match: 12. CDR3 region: CASSTPGQGKGYEQYF. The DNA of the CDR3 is TGTGCCAGCAGCACGCCGGGACAGGGTAAGGGCTACGAGCAGTACTTC.

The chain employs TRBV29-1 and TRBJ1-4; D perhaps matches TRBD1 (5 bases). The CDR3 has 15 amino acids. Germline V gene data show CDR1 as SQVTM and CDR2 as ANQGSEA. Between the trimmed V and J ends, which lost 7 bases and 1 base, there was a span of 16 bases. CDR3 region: CSAGGGAITNEKLFF. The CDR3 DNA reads TGCAGCGCCGGAGGAGGGGCGATAACTAATGAAAAACTGTTTTTT.

CDR3 sequence (DNA): TGTGCCAGCAGGTATAGCGGGGTCTACGAGCAGTACTTC. It yields the protein CASRYSGVYEQYF. The chain joins TRBV27 to TRBJ2-7, with 8 bases aligning to TRBD2. CDR1 is MNHEY and CDR2 is SMNVEV in the germline V gene (reference sequence). The CDR3 totals 13 residues. J was trimmed by 3 bases and V by 6 bases; bases with no gene match: 4.